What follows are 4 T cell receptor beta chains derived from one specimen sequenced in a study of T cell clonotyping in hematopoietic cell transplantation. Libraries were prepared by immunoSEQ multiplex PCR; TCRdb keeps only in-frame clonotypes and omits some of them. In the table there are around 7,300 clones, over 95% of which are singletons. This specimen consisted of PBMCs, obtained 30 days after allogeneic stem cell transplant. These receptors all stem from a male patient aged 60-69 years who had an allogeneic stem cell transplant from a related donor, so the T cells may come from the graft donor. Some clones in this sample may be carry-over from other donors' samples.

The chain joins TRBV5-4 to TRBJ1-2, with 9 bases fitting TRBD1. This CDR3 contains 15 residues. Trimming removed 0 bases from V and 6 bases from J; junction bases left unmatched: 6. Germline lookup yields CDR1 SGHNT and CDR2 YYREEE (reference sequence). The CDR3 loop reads CASSLEGQGIDGYTF. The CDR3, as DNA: TGTGCCAGCAGCTTGGAGGGACAGGGAATAGATGGCTACACCTTC.

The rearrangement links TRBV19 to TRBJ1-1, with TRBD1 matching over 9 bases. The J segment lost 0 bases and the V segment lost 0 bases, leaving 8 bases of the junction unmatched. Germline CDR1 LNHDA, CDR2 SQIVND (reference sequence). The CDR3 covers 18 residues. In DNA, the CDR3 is TGTGCCAGTAGTATAGAGGGGACAGGGCGGAGTATGAACACTGAAGCTTTCTTT. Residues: CASSIEGTGRSMNTEAFF.

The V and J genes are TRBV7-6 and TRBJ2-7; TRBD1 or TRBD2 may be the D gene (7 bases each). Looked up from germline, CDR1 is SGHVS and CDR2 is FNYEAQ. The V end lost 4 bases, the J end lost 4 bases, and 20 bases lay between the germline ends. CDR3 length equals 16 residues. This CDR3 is CASSSRRGGFLYEQYF. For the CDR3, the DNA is TGTGCCAGCAGCTCTCGCAGGGGGGGATTCCTTTACGAGCAGTACTTC.

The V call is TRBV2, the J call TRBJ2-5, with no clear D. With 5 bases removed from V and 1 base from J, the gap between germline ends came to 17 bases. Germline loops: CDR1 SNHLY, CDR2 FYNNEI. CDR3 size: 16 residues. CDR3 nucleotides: TGTGCCAGCAGTCGACGGAATCCGCACCGCCAAGAGACCCAGTACTTC. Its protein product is CASSRRNPHRQETQYF. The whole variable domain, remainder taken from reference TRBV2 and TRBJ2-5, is EPEVTQTPSHQVTQMGQEVILRCVPISNHLYFYWYRQILGQKVEFLVSFYNNEISEKSEIFDDQFSVERPDGSNFTLKIRSTKLEDSAMYFCASSRRNPHRQETQYFGPGTRLLVL.